Each of the 22 T cell receptor beta chains below was sequenced from the same sample in a study of OX40 agonist ivuxolimab in advanced cancers. Sequencing used immunoSEQ multiplex PCR; TCRdb keeps in-frame clones, though not all of them. The sample holds around 10,000 clones, about 82% seen once. The source was CD4+ or CD8+ T cells sorted from blood, collected in a trial of the OX40 agonist ivuxolimab. The receptors here all came from an adult with an advanced solid tumor such as melanoma, head and neck, liver or kidney cancer.

V is TRBV2 and J is TRBJ2-4, with a tentative D call TRBD1 (5 bases). This CDR3 is 14 amino acids long. The V end was cut by 7 bases, the J end by 1 base, with 11 bases between. Germline V CDR1 and CDR2: SNHLY, FYNNEI. CDR3 protein: CASKPGLAKNIQYF. CDR3 in DNA: TGTGCCAGCAAGCCAGGGCTGGCCAAAAACATTCAGTACTTC. Based on the CDR3 plus reference TRBV2 and TRBJ2-4, the full variable domain is EPEVTQTPSHQVTQMGQEVILRCVPISNHLYFYWYRQILGQKVEFLVSFYNNEISEKSEIFDDQFSVERPDGSNFTLKIRSTKLEDSAMYFCASKPGLAKNIQYFGAGTRLSVL.

V is TRBV5-6 and J is TRBJ2-7; tentatively, D is TRBD1 (5 bases). With 4 bases removed from V and 6 bases from J, the gap between germline ends came to 8 bases. The CDR3 has 11 amino acids. Germline V gene sequence: CDR1 SGHDT, CDR2 YYEEEE. CDR3 loop: CASSRQSEQYF. The CDR3 DNA reads TGTGCCAGCAGCCGACAGAGCGAGCAGTACTTC. Full variable domain (rest looked up from reference TRBV5-6 and TRBJ2-7): DAGVTQSPTHLIKTRGQQVTLRCSPKSGHDTVSWYQQALGQGPQFIFQYYEEEERQRGNFPDRFSGHQFPNYSSELNVNALLLGDSALYLCASSRQSEQYFGPGTRLTVT.

The gene calls are TRBV5-1 and TRBJ2-7; TRBD2 aligns across 7 bases. V shed 6 bases, J shed 1 base, and the junction held 7 bases outside the gene matches. In germline, CDR1 is SGHRS, CDR2 YFSETQ. The CDR3 contains 14 residues. CDR3 sequence (DNA): TGCGCCAGCACCCTGGGGGGGGGATCCTACGAGCAGTACTTC. As protein: CASTLGGGSYEQYF.

This chain uses TRBV6-5 with TRBJ1-2; D might be TRBD1 (6 bases). This CDR3 spans 16 amino acids. V was trimmed by 2 bases and J by 1 base, leaving 14 bases between them. CDR1 is MNHEY and CDR2 is SVGAGI in the germline V gene. CDR3 amino acids: CASSYGWTEFNYGYTF. For the CDR3, the DNA is TGTGCCAGCAGTTACGGGTGGACAGAATTTAACTATGGCTACACCTTC.

This clone is labeled medium-sized (0.01 to 0.1%). This chain connects TRBV7-9 to TRBJ1-5; no clear D. The CDR3 is made up of 14 amino acids. Per the germline V gene, CDR1 is SEHNR and CDR2 is FQNEAQ (reference sequence). V was cut by 4 bases and J by 6 bases, with 13 bases left in between. CDR3 nucleotide sequence: TGTGCCAGCAGCTGGGGAGGGTCCGGTCAGCCCCAGCATTTT. Amino acid sequence: CASSWGGSGQPQHF.

The chain couples TRBV7-9 to TRBJ2-3, with D maybe TRBD2 (5 bases). Germline CDR1 reads SEHNR; CDR2 reads FQNEAQ (reference sequence). V was trimmed by 8 bases and J by 0 bases, leaving 6 bases between them. The CDR3 runs 12 residues. In DNA, the CDR3 is TGTGCCAGCCAGCGGAGCACAGATACGCAGTATTTT. Its protein is CASQRSTDTQYF.

This sequence joins TRBV11-3 and TRBJ2-1, with TRBD2 as a possible D gene (5 bases). The CDR3 runs 13 residues. Germline V lookup: CDR1 SGHNT, CDR2 YENEEA. The V gene lost 6 bases and the J gene lost 10 bases, with 16 bases spanning the gap. CDR3 amino acids: CASRPEATREQFF. The CDR3 DNA reads as TGTGCCAGCAGGCCGGAGGCCACACGGGAGCAGTTCTTC.

The chain carries TRBV5-4 and TRBJ2-1; D gene ambiguous. This CDR3 has 13 amino acids. CDR1 SGHNT and CDR2 YYREEE come from the germline V gene (reference sequence). Trimming took off 0 bases at V and 6 bases at J, with 7 bases between the two ends. The CDR3 loop reads CASSLVVPNEQFF. DNA of the CDR3: TGTGCCAGCAGCTTGGTGGTACCCAATGAGCAGTTCTTC.

Details on this clone: In the same sample, other DNA sequences code for this CDR3. V usage is TRBV5-6 and J usage is TRBJ2-4; D is possibly TRBD1 (5 bases). The germline CDR1 and CDR2 sequences are SGHDT and YYEEEE. The CDR3 loop spans 16 amino acids. V was clipped by 1 base and J by 0 bases, with 11 bases between them. This CDR3 is CASSLLTVIAKNIQYF. The CDR3 nucleotides read TGTGCCAGCAGCTTGTTGACAGTTATAGCCAAAAACATTCAGTACTTC. Drawing the rest from reference TRBV5-6 and TRBJ2-4, the complete variable domain is DAGVTQSPTHLIKTRGQQVTLRCSPKSGHDTVSWYQQALGQGPQFIFQYYEEEERQRGNFPDRFSGHQFPNYSSELNVNALLLGDSALYLCASSLLTVIAKNIQYFGAGTRLSVL.

This rearrangement joins TRBV7-4 to TRBJ2-7; D may be TRBD1 (7 bases). From germline, CDR1 is SGHVT and CDR2 SQSDAQ. The V end lost 1 base, the J end lost 4 bases, and 17 bases lay between the germline ends. This CDR3 region has 16 residues. The CDR3 is CASSLDPRRGVYEQYF. DNA for the CDR3: TGTGCCAGCAGCTTAGATCCCCGCAGGGGGGTGTACGAGCAGTACTTC.

By share, this clone ranks as medium-sized (0.01 to 0.1%). The CDR3 protein is CASSFGGTRDTEAFF. The CDR3 DNA reads TGTGCCAGCAGCTTTGGGGGGACGAGGGACACTGAAGCTTTCTTT. The chain employs TRBV5-6 and TRBJ1-1, with a weak D call TRBD1 (5 bases). Germline assignment: CDR1 SGHDT and CDR2 YYEEEE. Trimming stripped 2 bases from V and 3 bases from J, with 14 bases between. CDR3 length: 15 residues.

In its sample, this clone was seen a few times. The chain combines TRBV6-5 with TRBJ1-6, with D maybe TRBD1 (5 bases). CDR1 and CDR2 (germline): MNHEY, SVGAGI. CDR3 length equals 14 residues. V lost 7 bases to trimming and J lost 8 bases, with 15 bases between them. In DNA, the CDR3 is TGTGCCAGCAACGTCGGGGGGGTTGATTCACCCCTCCACTTT. Residues: CASNVGGVDSPLHF.

J is TRBJ2-3 and V is TRBV19; 10 bases fit TRBD1. This CDR3 has 16 residues. Germline V gene lookup returns CDR1 LNHDA and CDR2 SQIVND (reference sequence). V shed 4 bases, J shed 0 bases, and the junction held 4 bases outside the gene matches. The DNA for the CDR3 is TGTGCCAGTAGTAGAAAGACAGGGGGCAGCACAGATACGCAGTATTTT. Translating it yields CASSRKTGGSTDTQYF.

The V call is TRBV7-9, the J call TRBJ2-5; perhaps TRBD2 as D (6 bases). Germline V gene data show CDR1 as SEHNR and CDR2 as FQNEAQ (reference sequence). Trimming pared 9 bases from V and 2 bases from J, leaving 10 bases between. CDR3 length equals 12 residues. The CDR3 spells CASQGLQETQYF. CDR3 coding DNA: TGTGCCAGTCAGGGACTTCAAGAGACCCAGTACTTC.

CDR3 nucleotides: TGTGCCAGCAGCTTAGCAGGGGACGGGGAGCTGTTTTTT. It yields the protein CASSLAGDGELFF. The gene calls are TRBV7-6 and TRBJ2-2; TRBD1 might be the D (5 bases). CDR1 is SGHVS and CDR2 is FNYEAQ in the germline V gene. CDR3 length equals 13 residues. Trimming took 0 bases from V and 7 from J, leaving 6 bases between them.

The table lists this clone with a few counts. The chain links TRBV19 to TRBJ2-2; unclear D gene. Germline V gives CDR1 LNHDA, CDR2 SQIVND (reference sequence). V was trimmed by 7 bases and J by 3 bases, leaving 6 bases between them. The CDR3 contains 12 residues. The CDR3 sequence: CASTPYTGELFF. The CDR3 bases are TGTGCCAGTACCCCGTACACCGGGGAGCTGTTTTTT.

The chain uses TRBV11-2 and TRBJ1-4, with D tentatively TRBD1 (6 bases). The CDR3 covers 17 residues. Germline V gives CDR1 SGHAT, CDR2 FQNNGV. V was pared by 0 bases and J by 8 bases, with 19 bases between. The CDR3 DNA reads TGTGCCAGCAGCTTAGAGTTGGCCGGCAGGGGAGGGGAAAAACTGTTTTTT. This codes for CASSLELAGRGGEKLFF.

This clone is judged medium-sized. This chain uses TRBV18 with TRBJ2-2; no firm D call. V lost 3 bases and J 6 bases, leaving 5 bases between the germline ends. Looked up from germline, CDR1 is KGHSH and CDR2 is LQKENI. The CDR3 consists of 12 residues. The CDR3 coding sequence is TGTGCCAGCTCACCGGGTGCCGGGGAGCTGTTTTTT. Translating it yields CASSPGAGELFF.

The rearrangement links TRBV5-1 to TRBJ2-3; 15 bases align to TRBD2. With V trimmed by 1 base and J by 3 bases, 9 bases remained unmatched. Germline CDR1 is SGHRS and CDR2 is YFSETQ. The CDR3 runs 19 residues. The CDR3 is CASSLSGTSGGRWTDTQYF. Written as DNA, the CDR3 is TGCGCCAGCAGCTTGTCAGGGACTAGCGGGGGGCGTTGGACAGATACGCAGTATTTT.

This clone has more than one count but fewer than ten. The chain has TRBV10-3 and TRBJ1-6, with D perhaps TRBD1 (6 bases). Per germline, CDR1 ENHRY and CDR2 SYGVKD. The CDR3 sequence is 13 residues long. Between the trimmed V and J ends, which lost 6 bases and 13 bases, there was a span of 16 bases. As DNA, the CDR3 is TGTGCCATCAGGAGACAGGCCCCGTCGCCCCTCCACTTT. Amino acids: CAIRRQAPSPLHF.

The rearrangement uses TRBV30 and TRBJ2-5, with D tentatively TRBD1 (6 bases). The CDR3 contains 12 residues. From germline, CDR1 is GTSNPN and CDR2 SVGIG (reference sequence). The ends were cut back, 4 bases at V and 2 bases at J, with 8 bases in the middle. The CDR3 spells CAWNRDQETQYF. CDR3 DNA: TGTGCCTGGAACAGGGATCAAGAGACCCAGTACTTC.

V usage is TRBV5-4 and J usage is TRBJ1-2; 12 nucleotides line up with TRBD1. V was clipped by 4 bases and J by 3 bases; unmatched bases: 4. Germline V CDR1 and CDR2: SGHNT, YYREEE (reference sequence). CDR3 length: 15 residues. For the CDR3, the DNA is TGTGCCAGCAGCCAGGGACAGGGGGCATACTATGGCTACACCTTC. It specifies CASSQGQGAYYGYTF.